Below are 3 T cell receptor beta chains sequenced from a single sample in a study of T cell responses to AZD1222 COVID-19 vaccine. Assay: immunoSEQ multiplex PCR; the TCRdb copy retains only in-frame clones and omits some. The repertoire has 120,000 or so clones, 70% to 90% of them found once; the top ten carry 15%. The sequencing used peripheral blood, collected 28 days after the second AZD1222 dose. All receptors come from an adult who received the AZD1222 COVID-19 vaccine.

CDR3 residues: CASSFPPRGFGANVLTF. The CDR3 DNA sequence: TGTGCCAGCAGCTTTCCCCCCCGGGGGTTTGGGGCCAACGTCCTGACTTTC. J is TRBJ2-6 and V is TRBV5-4; weak D call: TRBD2 (6 bases). The CDR3 contains 17 residues. The ends were cut back, 2 bases at V and 3 bases at J, with 15 bases in the middle. Per the germline V gene, CDR1 is SGHNT and CDR2 is YYREEE (reference sequence).

The chain uses TRBV7-8 and TRBJ2-7; maybe TRBD1 (5 bases). Germline loops: CDR1 SGHVS, CDR2 FQNEAQ. Trimming left V 1 base short and J 6 bases short, with 13 bases between. CDR3 length: 14 residues. The CDR3: CASSLEIQGLEQYF. CDR3 sequence (DNA): TGTGCCAGCAGCTTAGAGATCCAGGGTCTCGAGCAGTACTTC.

The J gene is TRBJ2-7, the V gene TRBV14, with TRBD1 matching over 10 bases. J gave up 5 bases and V 1 base, and 8 bases lay outside the gene matches. Germline CDR1 is SGHDN and CDR2 is FVKESK. CDR3 length equals 16 residues. Here the CDR3 reads CASSQAPGQGIHEQYF. CDR3 nucleotide sequence: TGTGCCAGCAGCCAAGCTCCGGGACAGGGGATCCACGAGCAGTACTTC.